The present T cell receptor beta chain was sequenced within a study of blood T cell repertoires in COVID-19. Looking at the study overall: Donors in the United States, Italy and Spain gave samples during acute or convalescent COVID-19. In each case, the material was cDNA or gDNA derived from T cells, B-cell-depleted T cells, or PBMCs.

In the authors' methods: Reference gene primer amplification gave estimated nucleated cell counts. TCRdb's copy holds only in-frame clones and misses some; the assay was immunoSEQ multiplex PCR. Clone size and the V and J calls come from that table; the DNA yielded D and trimming. The sample shows roughly 180,000 clones, 85% of them seen only once. Looked up from germline, CDR1 is SGDLS and CDR2 is YYNGEE. V was clipped by 3 bases and J by 4 bases, with 16 bases between them. The CDR3 has 15 residues. V usage is TRBV9 and J usage is TRBJ1-1; no clear D gene. Sequencing was performed on peripheral blood. The clonotype originates from a woman aged 55-75 years with acute or convalescent COVID-19. The chain's CDR3 is CASSARAGSSTEAFF. DNA of the CDR3: TGTGCCAGCAGCGCACGGGCCGGGAGCTCCACTGAAGCTTTCTTT.